There are a few counts of the clone carrying this T cell receptor (beta chain). After isolation, RNA underwent reverse transcription to generate cDNA as the sequencing template. The table came from immunoSEQ multiplex PCR; TCRdb's copy has only in-frame clones and leaves some out. The sample holds over 85,000 clones, over 70% seen once. Noted treatment: oral pan-JAK inhibitor, 5-10 mg twice daily. The entry originates in a study of CD8+ T cells in alopecia areata. The V and J ends lost 2 bases and 6 bases respectively, with 14 bases between them. The CDR3 is 14 amino acids. Germline CDR1 reads SGHKS; CDR2 reads YYEKEE (reference sequence).

This TCR derives from a human donor with alopecia areata. The chain carries TRBV5-5 and TRBJ1-2; D is undetermined. This sample comprised CD8+ T cells sorted from blood, obtained between weeks 43 and 45, from a patient treated with tofacitinib. The CDR3 DNA sequence: TGTGCCAGCAGCTTTTTGTTGGCGGAAGATGGCTACACCTTC. Translated, it gives CASSFLLAEDGYTF.